This passage covers 3 T cell receptor beta chains from one sample sequenced in a study of T cell responses to AZD1222 COVID-19 vaccine. This table comes from immunoSEQ multiplex PCR, and its TCRdb copy is limited to in-frame clones, with some not included. This table has roughly 140,000 clones, approximately 90% appearing once. The specimen was peripheral blood, collected on day 0 of AZD1222 vaccination. The receptors come from an adult in good health.

About this clone: This specimen includes other DNA sequences encoding the same CDR3. This chain joins TRBV11-2 and TRBJ2-1; D might be TRBD2 (5 bases). Trimming left V 5 bases short and J 6 bases short, with 8 bases between. The germline V gene encodes CDR1 SGHAT and CDR2 FQNNGV. This CDR3 has 12 residues. This CDR3 reads CASSRTRNEQFF. CDR3 DNA sequence: TGTGCCAGCAGCCGGACTCGCAATGAGCAGTTCTTC. Drawing the rest from reference TRBV11-2 and TRBJ2-1, the complete variable domain is EAGVAQSPRYKIIEKRQSVAFWCNPISGHATLYWYQQILGQGPKLLIQFQNNGVVDDSQLPKDRFSAERLKGVDSTLKIQPAKLEDSAVYLCASSRTRNEQFFGPGTRLTVL.

The V and J genes are TRBV5-6 and TRBJ2-2; D tentatively reads TRBD1 or TRBD2 (5 bases each). V lost 0 bases and J lost 6, with 18 bases in between. Germline V gene sequence: CDR1 SGHDT, CDR2 YYEEEE. The CDR3 consists of 17 residues. CDR3 amino acids: CASSLVAGDKGPGELFF. The CDR3 region has the DNA TGTGCCAGCAGCTTGGTGGCCGGGGATAAGGGGCCCGGGGAGCTGTTTTTT.

The chain recombines TRBV4-3 with TRBJ2-1; 7 bases match TRBD2. This CDR3 region has 15 residues. CDR1 is LGHNA and CDR2 is YSLEER in the germline V gene. V gave up 0 bases and J gave up 9 bases; unmatched junction bases: 8. The CDR3 DNA follows: TGCGCCAGCAGCCAAGACGGCGGGAGAACAGGTGAGCAGTTCTTC. This encodes CASSQDGGRTGEQFF.